This TCR beta chain is from a study of blood T cells in healthy people across ages. Alongside a J-beta primer mix, a sample-barcoded 5' primer served in a second PCR lasting about 7 to 11 cycles. TCRdb re-analysed the 5' RACE reads in MiXCR, keeping a single row per CDR3 protein. This table has around 1,000,000 distinct CDR3 sequences, almost 25% appearing once. A note on this clonotype: Its target is unknown.

Notes on the study in general: It was held that diversity estimates obtained from one million T cells represented underestimates.

A minimum of 6 million PBMCs was isolated per sample. Trimming shortened V by 0 bases and J by 3 bases, and 11 bases separated the two germline ends. CDR3 length: 14 amino acids. CDR1 is DFQATT, CDR2 SNEGSKA, per germline (reference sequence). These sequences were also reported in another study, on T cells of mothers and their children. As that study records: Each child contributed around 3 million TCR beta CDR3 reads, while each mother contributed over 9.5 million.

The sample comprised blood. This chain connects TRBV20-1 to TRBJ2-5; D unresolved. The TCR comes from a girl aged 2 to 10 in good health. CDR3 DNA: TGCAGTGCTAGAGAAAATGGAATAAAAGAGACCCAGTACTTC. Translated, it gives CSARENGIKETQYF.